These T cell receptor beta chains were read from a single sample in a study of cytomegalovirus exposure and HLA in healthy donors. TCRdb keeps only in-frame clones here, not all; method: immunoSEQ multiplex PCR. The sample lists about 160,000 clones; around 78% were seen once. Sequenced sample: PBMCs. The receptors here all came from a man aged 35 to 55 in good health and CMV-seronegative. The CDR3 runs from the conserved cysteine through the conserved F or W. The D gene is left open where the match is weak. A clone size is listed for some rows: how often the clone was seen (once, few, many), or a class if it is expanded.

NA NA TRBJ1-1 TRBV2 TGTGCCAGCACCCCCCAGGGGAACACTGAAGCTTTCTTT CASTPQGNTEAFF
NA NA TRBJ1-5 TRBV4-1 TGCGCCAGCAGCCAAGTATGGGGGGAAGGCAATCAGCCCCAGCATTTT CASSQVWGEGNQPQHF
TRBD1 NA TRBJ2-3 TRBV7-3 TGTGCCAGCAGCCTAAACAGGGGGCTTTCAGATACGCAGTATTTT CASSLNRGLSDTQYF
TRBD2 large TRBJ2-7 TRBV6-1 TGTGCCAGCAGTGAAGGGACTAGCGGAGGGGACGAGCAGTACTTC CASSEGTSGGDEQYF
NA NA TRBJ2-2 TRBV18 TGTGCCAGCTCGCAAGCCGTCCCGAACACCGGGGAGCTGTTTTTT CASSQAVPNTGELFF
TRBD2 few TRBJ2-7 TRBV18 TGTGCCAGCTCACCACCGGCCCTAGCGGGGGGCGAGCAGTACTTC CASSPPALAGGEQYF
NA once TRBJ1-4 TRBV18 TGTGCCAGCTCACCAAGAAGGGAGTCTAATGAAAAACTGTTTTTT CASSPRRESNEKLFF
TRBD1 NA TRBJ1-4 TRBV7-9 TGTGCCAGCAGCCCCTACAGGGGTGGTGATGAAAAACTGTTTTTT CASSPYRGGDEKLFF
NA NA TRBJ1-3 TRBV15 TGTGCCACCAGCTCCCCAGGACGAAGGGGGATCAATTCTCGCGCTGGAAACACCATATATTTT CATSSPGRRGINSRAGNTIYF
NA once TRBJ1-4 TRBV9 TGTGCCAGCAGCGTCTCAGGGTCGGGTGAAAAACTGTTTTTT CASSVSGSGEKLFF
NA few TRBJ2-1 TRBV6-5 TGTGCCAGCAGTTACGGGGGCTACGATGGGGATGAGCAGTTCTTC CASSYGGYDGDEQFF
NA NA TRBJ2-5 TRBV2 TGTGCCAGCAGTGATCGGACAGACCAAGAGACCCAGTACTTC CASSDRTDQETQYF
NA few TRBJ2-5 TRBV5-4 TGTGCCAGCAGCTCAATGTTAGCGGTAAAACAAGAGACCCAGTACTTC CASSSMLAVKQETQYF
TRBD2 once TRBJ2-7 TRBV5-4 TGTGCCAGCAGCCATGCTGGACTAGCGGGAGGGACCTACGAGCAGTACTTC CASSHAGLAGGTYEQYF
NA few TRBJ1-2 TRBV5-5 TGTGCCAGCAGTCCAGATATTCTCTATGGCTACACCTTC CASSPDILYGYTF
NA NA TRBJ2-1 TRBV18 TGTGCCAGCTCCCGGGGGGCGAGCTCCTACAATGAGCAGTTCTTC CASSRGASSYNEQFF
TRBD2 once TRBJ2-1 TRBV11-3 TGTGCCAGCAGTGGGAGGGCCTACAATGAGCAGTTCTTC CASSGRAYNEQFF
NA NA TRBJ1-2 TRBV27 TGTGCCAGCAGTGAACCGACAGCCTTTAATTGGACCTTC CASSEPTAFNWTF
NA NA TRBJ1-2 TRBV5-4 TGTGCCAGCAGCCCGGATGGGCCCTATGGCTACACCTTC CASSPDGPYGYTF
NA NA TRBJ1-1 TRBV4-1 TGCGCCAGCAGCCTAACGGGGGGGAACACTGAAGCTTTCTTT CASSLTGGNTEAFF
TRBD1 NA TRBJ1-2 TRBV5-4 TGTGCCAGCAGAAGGCAGGGGGCAGGCTATGGCTACACCTTC CASRRQGAGYGYTF
NA NA TRBJ1-6 TRBV21-1 TGTGCCAGCAGCAAAGGTGTAGACAGGGAAGGCGCGGGGTCCTATAATTCACCCCTCCACTTT CASSKGVDREGAGSYNSPLHF
TRBD1 NA TRBJ2-3 TRBV27 TGTGCCAGCAGTTTGGGGACAGGGGAAACAGATACGCAGTATTTT CASSLGTGETDTQYF
NA NA TRBJ2-4 TRBV6-5 TGTGCCAGCAGGGAGGGACTAGCCAAAAACATTCAGTACTTC CASREGLAKNIQYF
TRBD1 NA TRBJ2-7 TRBV11-2 TGTGCCAGCAGCTTAACCTGGACAGGGGGCGACGAGCAGTACTTC CASSLTWTGGDEQYF
NA NA TRBJ2-5 TRBV5-1 TGCGCCAGCAGCTTAGGCCAGGGCGCAAAGACCCAGTACTTC CASSLGQGAKTQYF
NA once TRBJ2-1 TRBV19 TGTGCCAGTAGTATAGATCAAGGACAGTACAATGAGCAGTTCTTC CASSIDQGQYNEQFF
NA NA TRBJ1-2 TRBV27 TGTGCCAGCAGTATAAACTGGTCTAACTATGGCTACACCTTC CASSINWSNYGYTF
TRBD2 NA TRBJ2-1 TRBV9 TGTGCCAGCAGCGTAGGGGGGACTAGCGGTTTAAATGAGCAGTTCTTC CASSVGGTSGLNEQFF